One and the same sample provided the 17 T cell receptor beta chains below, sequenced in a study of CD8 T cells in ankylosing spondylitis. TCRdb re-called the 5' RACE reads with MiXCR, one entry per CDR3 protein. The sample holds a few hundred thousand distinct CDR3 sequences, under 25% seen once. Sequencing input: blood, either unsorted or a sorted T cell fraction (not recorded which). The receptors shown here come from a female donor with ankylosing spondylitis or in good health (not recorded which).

CDR3 DNA sequence: TGTGCCAGCAGCCTCAAGTCCGGGACAGGGGTCGTCTACGAGCAGTACTTC. Encoded protein: CASSLKSGTGVVYEQYF. The chain uses TRBV7-9 and TRBJ2-7, with 10 bases fitting TRBD1. Germline V gene lookup returns CDR1 SEHNR and CDR2 FQNEAQ (reference sequence). This CDR3 comprises 17 residues. Trimming at V came to 5 bases and at J to 3 bases, leaving 13 bases not matched to a gene.

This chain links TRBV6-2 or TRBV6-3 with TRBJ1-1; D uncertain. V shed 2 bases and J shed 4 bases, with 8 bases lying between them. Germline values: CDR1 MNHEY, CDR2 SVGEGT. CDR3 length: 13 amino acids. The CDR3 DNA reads TGTGCCAGCAGTTACAACAGACCCACTGAAGCTTTCTTT. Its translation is CASSYNRPTEAFF.

For the CDR3, the DNA is TGCGCCAGCAGCTTGGTTTCCCAAGAGACCCAGTACTTC. It is translated as CASSLVSQETQYF. The chain joins TRBV5-1 to TRBJ2-5; D gene ambiguous. Per the germline V gene, CDR1 is SGHRS and CDR2 is YFSETQ. CDR3 length equals 13 residues. V was clipped by 0 bases and J by 1 base, with 4 bases between them. Drawing the rest from reference TRBV5-1 and TRBJ2-5, the complete variable domain is KAGVTQTPRYLIKTRGQQVTLSCSPISGHRSVSWYQQTPGQGLQFLFEYFSETQRNKGNFPGRFSGRQFSNSRSEMNVSTLELGDSALYLCASSLVSQETQYFGPGTRLLVL.

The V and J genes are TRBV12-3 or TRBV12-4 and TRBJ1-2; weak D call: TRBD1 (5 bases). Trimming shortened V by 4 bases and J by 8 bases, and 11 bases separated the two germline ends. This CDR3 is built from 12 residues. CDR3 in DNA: TGTGCCAGCAGTTATCAGGGAAACGGCTACACCTTC. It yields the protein CASSYQGNGYTF.

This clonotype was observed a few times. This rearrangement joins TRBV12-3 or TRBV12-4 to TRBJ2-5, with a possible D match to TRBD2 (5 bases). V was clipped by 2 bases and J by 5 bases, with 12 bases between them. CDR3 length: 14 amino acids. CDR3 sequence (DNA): TGTGCCAGCAGTTTACCCGCCAGGAGGGAGACCCAGTACTTC. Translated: CASSLPARRETQYF.

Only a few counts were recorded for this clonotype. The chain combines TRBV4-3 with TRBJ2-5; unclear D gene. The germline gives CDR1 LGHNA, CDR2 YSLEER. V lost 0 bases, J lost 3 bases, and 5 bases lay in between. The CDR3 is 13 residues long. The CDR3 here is CASSQDLEETQYF. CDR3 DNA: TGCGCCAGCAGCCAAGATCTAGAAGAGACCCAGTACTTC.

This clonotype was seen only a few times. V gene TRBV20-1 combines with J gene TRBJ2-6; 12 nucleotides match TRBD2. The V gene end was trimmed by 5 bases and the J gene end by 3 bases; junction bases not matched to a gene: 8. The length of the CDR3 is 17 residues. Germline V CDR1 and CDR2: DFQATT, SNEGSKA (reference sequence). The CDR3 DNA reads TGCAGTGCTCACCCACTAGCGGGAGGTTTTGGGGCCAACGTCCTGACTTTC. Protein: CSAHPLAGGFGANVLTF.

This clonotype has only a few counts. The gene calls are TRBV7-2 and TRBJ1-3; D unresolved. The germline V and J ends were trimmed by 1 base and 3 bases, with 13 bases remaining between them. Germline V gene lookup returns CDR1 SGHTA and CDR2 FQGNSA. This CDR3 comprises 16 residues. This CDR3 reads CASSLVGRSSGNTIYF. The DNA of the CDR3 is TGTGCCAGCAGCTTAGTAGGGAGGTCAAGTGGAAACACCATATATTTT. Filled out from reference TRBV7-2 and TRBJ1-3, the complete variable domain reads GAGVSQSPSNKVTEKGKDVELRCDPISGHTALYWYRQSLGQGLEFLIYFQGNSAPDKSGLPSDRFSAERTGGSVSTLTIQRTQQEDSAVYLCASSLVGRSSGNTIYFGEGSWLTVV.

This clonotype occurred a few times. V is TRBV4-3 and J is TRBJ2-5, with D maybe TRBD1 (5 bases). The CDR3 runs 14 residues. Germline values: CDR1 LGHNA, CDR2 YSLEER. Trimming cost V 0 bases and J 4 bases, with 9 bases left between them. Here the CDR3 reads CASSQDRVGETQYF. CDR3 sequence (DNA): TGCGCCAGCAGCCAAGACAGGGTAGGAGAGACCCAGTACTTC.

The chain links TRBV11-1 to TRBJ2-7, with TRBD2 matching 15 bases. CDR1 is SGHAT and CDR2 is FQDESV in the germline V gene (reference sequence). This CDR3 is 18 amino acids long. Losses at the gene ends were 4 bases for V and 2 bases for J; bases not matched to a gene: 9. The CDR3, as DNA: TGTGCCAGCAGCTGGGGACTAGCGGGAGGATTAACAACCTACGAGCAGTACTTC. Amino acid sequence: CASSWGLAGGLTTYEQYF.

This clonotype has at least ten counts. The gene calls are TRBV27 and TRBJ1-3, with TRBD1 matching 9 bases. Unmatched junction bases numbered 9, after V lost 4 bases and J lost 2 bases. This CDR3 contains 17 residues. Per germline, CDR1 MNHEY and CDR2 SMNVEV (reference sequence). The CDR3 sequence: CASSSYSGTGTGNTIYF. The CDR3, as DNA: TGTGCCAGCAGTTCCTACTCCGGGACAGGGACTGGAAACACCATATATTTT.

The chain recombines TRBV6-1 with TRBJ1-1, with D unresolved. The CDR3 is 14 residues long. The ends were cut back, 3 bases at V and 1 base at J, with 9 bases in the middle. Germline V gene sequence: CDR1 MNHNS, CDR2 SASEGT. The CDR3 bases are TGTGCCAGCAGTGAGTTGGCCAAGAACACTGAAGCTTTCTTT. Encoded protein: CASSELAKNTEAFF.

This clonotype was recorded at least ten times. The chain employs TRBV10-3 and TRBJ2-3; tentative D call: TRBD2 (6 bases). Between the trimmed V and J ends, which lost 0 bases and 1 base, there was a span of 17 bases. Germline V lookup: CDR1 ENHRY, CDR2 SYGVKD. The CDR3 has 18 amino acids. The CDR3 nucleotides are TGTGCCATCAGTGAGTCGCCTCGGGGAGGTTATGGCACAGATACGCAGTATTTT. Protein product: CAISESPRGGYGTDTQYF.

CDR3 in DNA: TGTGCCAGCACCAAAGGACTCGCGAATTCACCCCTCCACTTT. Its translation: CASTKGLANSPLHF. The chain has TRBV12-3 or TRBV12-4 and TRBJ1-6, with D unclear. The length of the CDR3 is 14 residues. The V gene lost 7 bases and the J gene lost 7 bases, with 14 bases spanning the gap.

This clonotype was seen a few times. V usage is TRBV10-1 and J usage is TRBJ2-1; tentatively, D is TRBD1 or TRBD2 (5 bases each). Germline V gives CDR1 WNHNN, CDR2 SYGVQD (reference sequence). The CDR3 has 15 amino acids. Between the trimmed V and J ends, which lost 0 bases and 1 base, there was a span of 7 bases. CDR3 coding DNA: TGCGCCAGCAGTGAGTCGGGACGATCCTACAATGAGCAGTTCTTC. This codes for CASSESGRSYNEQFF.

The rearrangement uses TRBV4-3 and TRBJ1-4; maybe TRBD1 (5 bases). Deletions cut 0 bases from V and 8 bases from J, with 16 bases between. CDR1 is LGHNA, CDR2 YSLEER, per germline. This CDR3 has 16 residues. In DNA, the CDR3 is TGCGCCAGCAGCCAAGATCACGGGGGAGGGAGAGAAAAACTGTTTTTT. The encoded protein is CASSQDHGGGREKLFF.

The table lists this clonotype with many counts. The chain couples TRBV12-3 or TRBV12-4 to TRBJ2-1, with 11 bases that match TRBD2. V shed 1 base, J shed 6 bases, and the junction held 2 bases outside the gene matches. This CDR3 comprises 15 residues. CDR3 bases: TGTGCCAGCAGTTTAGGACTAGCGGGATCCAATGAGCAGTTCTTC. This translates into CASSLGLAGSNEQFF.